This T cell receptor (beta chain) was captured in a study of response to subunit inactivated influenza vaccine. The length of the CDR3 is 15 residues. Unmatched junction bases numbered 14, after V lost 6 bases and J lost 3 bases. Germline CDR1 DFQATT, CDR2 SNEGSKA (reference sequence). TCRdb re-called the RT-PCR reads through MiXCR, storing one row per CDR3 protein. The repertoire has 450,000 to 600,000 distinct CDR3 sequences, roughly 8.2% of them found once; the top ten carry around 13%. This sequence originates from a man aged 50 to 69 who received an inactivated influenza vaccine. The sample here was PBMCs from blood, taken less than 25 months after vaccination. J is TRBJ2-7 and V is TRBV20-1; 7 bases align to TRBD2. CDR3 DNA: TGCAGTGCCCGGGAGGTTACTAGCGCCTACTACGAGCAGTACTTC. Its translation: CSAREVTSAYYEQYF.